The 31 T cell receptor beta chains reported below all come from one sample, sequenced in a study of blood T cell repertoires in COVID-19. Using immunoSEQ multiplex PCR, the repertoire was profiled, and TCRdb retains in-frame clones only, with some absent. The repertoire has roughly 220,000 clones, about 87% of them found once; the top ten carry roughly 3%. What was sequenced was peripheral blood. All receptors derive from a man in his 60s with acute or convalescent COVID-19.

This clone was picked up one time. The V and J genes are TRBV28 and TRBJ2-2, with TRBD1 matching over 9 bases. The ends lost 4 bases at V and 4 bases at J; junction bases unmatched: 10. The CDR3 extends over 17 amino acids. Germline V gene data show CDR1 as MDHEN and CDR2 as SYDVKM. The CDR3 region has the DNA TGTGCCAGCAGTTCCCTACAGGGGGCGAGAGTCACCGGGGAGCTGTTTTTT. It encodes CASSSLQGARVTGELFF. Supplemented by reference TRBV28 and TRBJ2-2, the full variable domain reads DVKVTQSSRYLVKRTGEKVFLECVQDMDHENMFWYRQDPGLGLRLIYFSYDVKMKEKGDIPEGYSVSREKKERFSLILESASTNQTSMYLCASSSLQGARVTGELFFGEGSRLTVL.

CDR3 DNA sequence: TGTGCCAGCACTCTGAGGGGGACGGATGGCTACACCTTC. It encodes CASTLRGTDGYTF. V is TRBV12-3 or TRBV12-4 and J is TRBJ1-2, with D possibly TRBD1 on 6 matching bases. This CDR3 spans 13 amino acids. V lost 7 bases and J 6 bases, leaving 15 bases between the germline ends.

V and J are TRBV11-2 and TRBJ2-7; TRBD2 agrees at 8 bases. Trimming removed 4 bases from V and 2 bases from J; junction bases left unmatched: 16. Germline values: CDR1 SGHAT, CDR2 FQNNGV. The CDR3 is made up of 18 amino acids. CDR3 loop: CASSWQAGGKRSPYEQYF. CDR3 bases: TGTGCCAGCAGCTGGCAGGCGGGGGGCAAACGGAGCCCCTACGAGCAGTACTTC.

The V call is TRBV2, the J call TRBJ2-7; TRBD1 might be the D (6 bases). Trimming removed 1 base from V and 0 bases from J, with 22 bases in between. The germline CDR1 and CDR2 sequences are SNHLY and FYNNEI. CDR3 length: 19 amino acids. CDR3 region: CASSEGDGTTEVGSYEQYF. The CDR3 nucleotides are TGTGCCAGCAGTGAAGGGGACGGGACAACCGAAGTGGGCTCCTACGAGCAGTACTTC.

The V and J genes are TRBV15 and TRBJ2-7; 9 bases are shared with TRBD1. Germline V CDR1 and CDR2: LNHNV, YYDKDF (reference sequence). The CDR3 length is 16 residues. V was clipped by 1 base and J by 4 bases; unmatched bases: 8. The CDR3 protein is CATSRGTGTGSYEQYF. CDR3 in DNA: TGTGCCACCAGCAGAGGTACCGGGACAGGGTCATACGAGCAGTACTTC.

V gene TRBV4-2 combines with J gene TRBJ1-4; 7 bases are shared with TRBD1. With V trimmed by 1 base and J by 5 bases, 4 bases remained unmatched. Germline CDR1 and CDR2: LGHNA and YNFKEQ. The CDR3 runs to 15 residues. In DNA form, the CDR3 reads TGTGCCAGCAGCCAAGGTGGGGGACAGAATGAAAAACTGTTTTTT. Translation: CASSQGGGQNEKLFF.

Regarding this clone: The junction shows a germline mismatch at one end, possibly a read error. The genes are TRBV6-2 or TRBV6-3 and TRBJ1-6; D not certain. CDR3 size: 15 residues. In germline, CDR1 is MNHEY, CDR2 SVGEGT. CDR3 nucleotides: TGTGCCAGCAGTCAAGGGAGCTCCTATAATTCACCCCTCTACTTT. Protein sequence: CASSQGSSYNSPLYF.

The chain is built from TRBV19 and TRBJ1-5; D possibly corresponds to TRBD1 (5 bases). Trimming pared 5 bases from V and 3 bases from J, leaving 17 bases between. The CDR3 runs 16 residues. The germline V gene has CDR1 LNHDA and CDR2 SQIVND (reference sequence). The CDR3 here is CASSRPIGRDNQPQHF. Written as DNA, the CDR3 is TGTGCCAGTAGTCGGCCCATCGGCAGGGACAATCAGCCCCAGCATTTT. The full variable domain, its missing parts supplied by reference TRBV19 and TRBJ1-5, is DGGITQSPKYLFRKEGQNVTLSCEQNLNHDAMYWYRQDPGQGLRLIYYSQIVNDFQKGDIAEGYSVSREKKESFPLTVTSAQKNPTAFYLCASSRPIGRDNQPQHFGDGTRLSIL.

The V gene is TRBV4-3, the J gene TRBJ1-1, with D possibly matching TRBD1 (6 bases). V dropped 3 bases and J dropped 1 base, with 9 bases sitting between them. CDR1 and CDR2 (germline): LGHNA, YSLEER. The CDR3 is made up of 14 amino acids. The CDR3 DNA reads as TGCGCCAGCAGCCACAGGGGCCCGAACACTGAAGCTTTCTTT. It translates to CASSHRGPNTEAFF.

This chain connects TRBV19 to TRBJ2-1, with D perhaps TRBD1 (5 bases). The CDR3 consists of 11 residues. Between the trimmed V and J ends, which lost 4 bases and 7 bases, there was a span of 5 bases. Germline V gene data show CDR1 as LNHDA and CDR2 as SQIVND (reference sequence). The CDR3 region is CASSRTNEQFF. CDR3 nucleotides: TGTGCCAGTAGTAGGACAAATGAGCAGTTCTTC. The full variable domain, in which reference TRBV19 and TRBJ2-1 provide the parts outside the CDR3, is DGGITQSPKYLFRKEGQNVTLSCEQNLNHDAMYWYRQDPGQGLRLIYYSQIVNDFQKGDIAEGYSVSREKKESFPLTVTSAQKNPTAFYLCASSRTNEQFFGPGTRLTVL.

The CDR3 loop reads CSASLPGQPSYNEQFF. The CDR3 DNA reads as TGCAGTGCTAGTCTTCCGGGACAGCCCTCCTACAATGAGCAGTTCTTC. The V gene is TRBV20-1, the J gene TRBJ2-1; 7 nucleotides agree with TRBD1. V gave up 3 bases and J gave up 0 bases; unmatched junction bases: 8. CDR3 length: 16 amino acids. Looked up from germline, CDR1 is DFQATT and CDR2 is SNEGSKA (reference sequence).

Concerning this clone: The same CDR3 arises from other DNA sequences in this sample as well. The chain employs TRBV5-1 and TRBJ2-2; TRBD1 is a possible D gene (6 bases). CDR3 length: 15 amino acids. With 0 bases removed from V and 1 base from J, the gap between germline ends came to 7 bases. The V gene's germline CDR1 is SGHRS and CDR2 YFSETQ. The CDR3 region has the DNA TGCGCCAGCAGCTTGGGGGGACAGAACACCGGGGAGCTGTTTTTT. Protein: CASSLGGQNTGELFF.

This clone occurred once. This sample includes further DNA sequences coding for the same CDR3. This chain joins TRBV6-5 and TRBJ1-1; D possibly corresponds to TRBD1 (5 bases). The V end lost 0 bases, the J end lost 1 base, and 9 bases lay between the germline ends. Germline V gene lookup returns CDR1 MNHEY and CDR2 SVGAGI. The CDR3 is 15 amino acids. CDR3 amino acids: CASSYSGQGNTEAFF. Here the CDR3 DNA reads TGTGCCAGCAGTTACTCCGGGCAGGGGAACACTGAAGCTTTCTTT.

V usage is TRBV4-3 and J usage is TRBJ2-7, with TRBD2 identical over 11 bases. The junction had 12 bases not matched to a gene; V was cut back by 4 bases and J by 7 bases. The length of the CDR3 is 16 residues. Germline V gene sequence: CDR1 LGHNA, CDR2 YSLEER. The CDR3 nucleotides are TGCGCCAGCAGCCTAGCTAGCGGGGGGCTCTCGGGGGAGCAGTACTTC. This encodes CASSLASGGLSGEQYF.

This rearrangement joins TRBV28 to TRBJ2-5; 11 bases fit TRBD2. This CDR3 region has 15 residues. In germline, CDR1 is MDHEN, CDR2 SYDVKM. With 4 bases clipped from V and 5 bases from J, the junction kept 6 bases outside the gene matches. CDR3 in DNA: TGTGCCAGCAGTTCTCGGGGGACTAGCGGTGAGACCCAGTACTTC. Translation gives CASSSRGTSGETQYF.

The rearrangement uses TRBV9 and TRBJ2-1, with D perhaps TRBD2 (8 bases). CDR1 is SGDLS and CDR2 is YYNGEE in the germline V gene. The CDR3 is made up of 16 amino acids. Between the trimmed V and J ends, which lost 0 bases and 9 bases, there was a span of 19 bases. The CDR3 reads CASSVAQGGTSGEQFF. CDR3 in DNA: TGTGCCAGCAGCGTAGCGCAGGGGGGGACTAGTGGTGAGCAGTTCTTC.

V gene TRBV19 combines with J gene TRBJ2-1; TRBD2 matches 10 bases. The CDR3 runs to 13 residues. Germline assignment: CDR1 LNHDA and CDR2 SQIVND (reference sequence). After removal of 6 bases from V and 8 bases from J, the junction contained 4 bases not matched to a gene. The CDR3 spells CASSPAGGDEQFF. The CDR3 DNA reads as TGTGCCAGTAGCCCAGCGGGGGGGGATGAGCAGTTCTTC. Combining the CDR3 with reference TRBV19 and TRBJ2-1 gives the whole variable domain DGGITQSPKYLFRKEGQNVTLSCEQNLNHDAMYWYRQDPGQGLRLIYYSQIVNDFQKGDIAEGYSVSREKKESFPLTVTSAQKNPTAFYLCASSPAGGDEQFFGPGTRLTVL.

The chain employs TRBV7-9 and TRBJ1-5; 8 bases are a match to TRBD1. Germline V CDR1 and CDR2: SEHNR, FQNEAQ (reference sequence). The J segment lost 6 bases and the V segment lost 3 bases, leaving 4 bases of the junction unmatched. This CDR3 comprises 14 residues. DNA of the CDR3: TGTGCCAGCAGCTTGGGGACAGGCCCTCAGCCCCAGCATTTT. Protein: CASSLGTGPQPQHF.

The genes are TRBV6-2 or TRBV6-3 and TRBJ2-3; TRBD2 agrees at 9 bases. Unmatched junction bases numbered 4, after V lost 2 bases and J lost 4 bases. The CDR3 runs to 15 residues. Germline loops: CDR1 MNHEY, CDR2 SVGEGT. The CDR3 bases are TGTGCCAGCAGTTACCGCGGGGGGGCCCCAGATACGCAGTATTTT. This encodes CASSYRGGAPDTQYF.

This clone was seen more than once but under ten times. The chain couples TRBV4-2 to TRBJ1-1; TRBD1 is a possible D gene (5 bases). This CDR3 has 19 residues. From germline, CDR1 is LGHNA and CDR2 YNFKEQ. With 0 bases removed from V and 5 bases from J, the gap between germline ends came to 25 bases. The chain's CDR3 is CASSQDPVGGARGKTEAFF. The CDR3 DNA sequence: TGTGCCAGCAGCCAAGACCCTGTGGGCGGGGCGCGAGGAAAAACTGAAGCTTTCTTT.

V and J are TRBV5-1 and TRBJ1-4; D is possibly TRBD1 (6 bases). Trimming pared 4 bases from V and 3 bases from J, leaving 13 bases between. The CDR3 has 15 residues. The germline V gene encodes CDR1 SGHRS and CDR2 YFSETQ. CDR3 in DNA: TGCGCCAGCAGCCTTAGGGGGACCCCTAATGAAAAACTGTTTTTT. Translation gives CASSLRGTPNEKLFF.

This clone was counted a single time. This CDR3 reads CASSVKLETGELFF. DNA of the CDR3: TGTGCCAGCAGCGTAAAGCTAGAGACCGGGGAGCTGTTTTTT. V is TRBV9 and J is TRBJ2-2; D unresolved. In germline, CDR1 is SGDLS, CDR2 YYNGEE. CDR3 length equals 14 residues. Trimming left V 1 base short and J 5 bases short, with 9 bases between.

On this clone itself: Within the sample, other DNA sequences also encode this same CDR3. The J gene is TRBJ1-1, the V gene TRBV5-4; D call uncertain. V shed 0 bases and J shed 0 bases, with 3 bases lying between them. This CDR3 comprises 13 residues. The germline gives CDR1 SGHNT, CDR2 YYREEE (reference sequence). The CDR3 DNA reads TGTGCCAGCAGCTTGGGCGTGAACACTGAAGCTTTCTTT. This translates into CASSLGVNTEAFF.

This clone is a singleton in its sample. This chain joins TRBV28 and TRBJ1-5, with 7 bases fitting TRBD1. Germline V CDR1 and CDR2: MDHEN, SYDVKM. This CDR3 contains 14 residues. Trimming at V came to 8 bases and at J to 2 bases, leaving 6 bases not matched to a gene. CDR3 region: CASFTGVGNQPQHF. The CDR3 DNA reads TGTGCCAGCTTCACAGGGGTAGGCAATCAGCCCCAGCATTTT.

The CDR3 spells CASSLVARNTEAFF. CDR3 nucleotides: TGCGCCAGCAGCTTGGTAGCCAGGAACACTGAAGCTTTCTTT. The chain is built from TRBV5-1 and TRBJ1-1, with D uncertain. CDR3 length: 14 residues. V was clipped by 0 bases and J by 1 base, with 7 bases between them. Germline V gene lookup returns CDR1 SGHRS and CDR2 YFSETQ. Complete variable domain (other parts from reference TRBV5-1 and TRBJ1-1): KAGVTQTPRYLIKTRGQQVTLSCSPISGHRSVSWYQQTPGQGLQFLFEYFSETQRNKGNFPGRFSGRQFSNSRSEMNVSTLELGDSALYLCASSLVARNTEAFFGQGTRLTVV.

The chain joins TRBV2 to TRBJ1-5; D gene unclear. V lost 8 bases, J lost 6 bases, and 14 bases lay in between. The germline CDR1 and CDR2 sequences are SNHLY and FYNNEI. This CDR3 comprises 13 residues. The CDR3 loop reads CASVLIGGQPQHF. For the CDR3, the DNA is TGTGCCAGCGTCCTCATAGGAGGTCAGCCCCAGCATTTT.

The V gene is TRBV5-1, the J gene TRBJ1-3; D might be TRBD1 (5 bases). V was trimmed by 0 bases and J by 4 bases, leaving 11 bases between them. The CDR3 length is 15 residues. CDR1 is SGHRS and CDR2 is YFSETQ in the germline V gene. The CDR3: CASSLAGLGGNTIYF. The CDR3 DNA is TGCGCCAGCAGCTTGGCAGGGCTTGGAGGAAACACCATATATTTT.

This clone appeared a few times. The chain links TRBV18 to TRBJ1-2, with D maybe TRBD1 (6 bases). The CDR3 has 17 residues. Trimming pared 6 bases from V and 6 bases from J, leaving 26 bases between. Germline CDR1 and CDR2: KGHSH and LQKENI. CDR3 nucleotides: TGTGCCAGCTCCCCAAATTACGGGGCAGGGGTTCAGCATGGCTACACCTTC. It specifies CASSPNYGAGVQHGYTF.

This chain connects TRBV7-8 to TRBJ2-5, with 8 bases fitting TRBD1. V lost 2 bases and J lost 2; bases outside the gene matches: 4. The CDR3 totals 15 residues. Germline CDR1 SGHVS, CDR2 FQNEAQ. Written as DNA, the CDR3 is TGTGCCAGCAGCTTATGGGACAGGCGTCAAGAGACCCAGTACTTC. This translates into CASSLWDRRQETQYF.

The chain has TRBV3-1 (or the pseudogene TRBV3-2) and TRBJ1-1, with D perhaps matching TRBD1 (6 bases). Trimming removed 3 bases from V and 5 bases from J, with 16 bases in between. The CDR3 is 15 residues long. Germline V CDR1 and CDR2: LGHDT, YNNKEL (reference sequence). CDR3 coding DNA: TGTGCCAGCAGCCAGCCTACACAGGGAAGGACTGAAGCTTTCTTT. This gives the protein CASSQPTQGRTEAFF.

This sequence joins TRBV15 and TRBJ1-2; the match to TRBD1 covers 8 bases. Germline lookup yields CDR1 LNHNV and CDR2 YYDKDF (reference sequence). The CDR3 is 14 amino acids. The V gene end was trimmed by 1 base and the J gene end by 8 bases; junction bases not matched to a gene: 6. DNA of the CDR3: TGTGCCACCAGCAGAGCAGGGGGCGCGGGGGGCTACACCTTC. As protein: CATSRAGGAGGYTF. Together with reference TRBV15 and TRBJ1-2, the CDR3 gives the full variable domain: DAMVIQNPRYQVTQFGKPVTLSCSQTLNHNVMYWYQQKSSQAPKLLFHYYDKDFNNEADTPDNFQSRRPNTSFCFLDIRSPGLGDTAMYLCATSRAGGAGGYTFGSGTRLTVV.